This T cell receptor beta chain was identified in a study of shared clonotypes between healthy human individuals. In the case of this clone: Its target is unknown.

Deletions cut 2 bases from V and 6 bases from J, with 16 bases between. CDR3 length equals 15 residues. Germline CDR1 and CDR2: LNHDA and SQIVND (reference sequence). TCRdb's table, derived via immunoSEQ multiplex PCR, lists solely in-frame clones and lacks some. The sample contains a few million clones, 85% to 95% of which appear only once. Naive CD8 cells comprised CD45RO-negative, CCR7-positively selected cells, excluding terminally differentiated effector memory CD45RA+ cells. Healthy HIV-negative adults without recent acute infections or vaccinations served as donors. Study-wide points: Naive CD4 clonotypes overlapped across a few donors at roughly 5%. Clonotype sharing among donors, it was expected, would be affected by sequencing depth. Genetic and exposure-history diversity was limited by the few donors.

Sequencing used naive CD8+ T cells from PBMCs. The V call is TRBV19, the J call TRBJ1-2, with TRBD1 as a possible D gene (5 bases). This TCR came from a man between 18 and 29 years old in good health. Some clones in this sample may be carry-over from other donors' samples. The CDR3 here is CASSISLRGSDGYTF. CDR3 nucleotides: TGTGCCAGTAGTATATCCTTGAGGGGTTCCGATGGCTACACCTTC.